This T cell receptor beta chain emerged from a study of identical twins. Study observations and caveats: Carriage of fewer insertions was seen in abundant cord blood beta clonotypes, whereas memory repertoires showed none.

This clonotype was counted many times. The antigen is undetermined. The CDR3 consists of 13 residues. V lost 6 bases and J lost 4; bases outside the gene matches: 1. CDR1 and CDR2 from the germline V gene are DFQATT and SNEGSKA (reference sequence). A single record per CDR3 protein comes from TCRdb applying MiXCR to the 5' RACE reads. Here the sample spans 250,000 to 350,000 distinct CDR3 sequences, roughly 8.6% being singletons. Another study also made use of these data, one on yellow fever vaccine responses in identical twins.

Specimen: memory (CD45RO+) T cells sorted from blood. The receptor was isolated from a woman under 30 in good health. The genes are TRBV20-1 and TRBJ2-1; 12 nucleotides align to TRBD2. The CDR3: CSAGLAGYNEQFF. Written as DNA, the CDR3 is TGCAGTGCCGGACTAGCGGGATACAATGAGCAGTTCTTC.